This entry features one T cell receptor (beta chain) sequence. Sequencing used immunoSEQ multiplex PCR; TCRdb keeps in-frame clones, though not all of them. This table has around 1,900,000 clones, around 93% appearing once. This record comes from a study of shared clonotypes between healthy human individuals. CDR3 length: 15 amino acids. Trimming cost V 4 bases and J 7 bases, with 16 bases left between them. The germline gives CDR1 SGHAT, CDR2 FQNNGV. In the naive CD8 group, cells lacked CD45RO and were positively selected for CCR7, so terminally differentiated effector memory CD45RA+ cells were left out.

This clonotype originated in a young man in good health. Some clones in this sample may be carry-over from other donors' samples. The chain joins TRBV11-2 to TRBJ2-2, with a possible D match to TRBD1 (6 bases). The specimen sequenced was naive CD8+ T cells from PBMCs. The CDR3 coding sequence is TGTGCCAGCAGCTCCCGCAGGGGCTTGGTCGGGGAGCTGTTTTTT. This translates into CASSSRRGLVGELFF.